The 21 T cell receptor beta chains below come from one sample, sequenced in a study of early T cells in non-severe SARS-CoV-2 infection (dated by TCRdb to the early 2020s). Receptors were amplified or captured by 5' RACE. The sample was run on a NextSeq 500. TCRdb reworked the public reads: Q25 trimming with fastp, MiXCR clone assembly, productive beta chains retained. CDR3 protein sequences are deduplicated, and each keeps its most common genes and DNA. Counted in this sample were tens of thousands of distinct CDR3 sequences; roughly 2.8% of them appeared once. 0.7% to 0.9% of the sample belongs to the ten largest clones. Sequencing was done on a sample of whole blood. The receptors were gathered from an adult who was a healthcare worker with PCR-confirmed SARS-CoV-2 infection or an uninfected control (not recorded which).

Many counts were recorded for this clonotype. The chain employs TRBV27 and TRBJ1-2; 9 positions match TRBD1. The CDR3 length is 14 residues. Trimming cost V 4 bases and J 8 bases; bases outside gene matches: 8. The germline CDR1 and CDR2 sequences are MNHEY and SMNVEV (reference sequence). This chain's CDR3 is CASSSPGQGSGYTF. The DNA of the CDR3 is TGTGCCAGCAGTTCACCGGGACAGGGAAGCGGCTACACCTTC.

In nucleotides, the CDR3 is TGTGCCAGCAGTTATCCCGGGAAACTTAGCACCGGGGAGCTGTTTTTT. It yields the protein CASSYPGKLSTGELFF. This chain connects TRBV6-6 to TRBJ2-2, with D perhaps TRBD2 (5 bases). The ends were cut back, 3 bases at V and 4 bases at J, with 15 bases in the middle. The CDR3 spans 16 residues. CDR1 and CDR2 (germline): MNHNY, SVGAGI (reference sequence).

This clonotype was counted many times. The V and J genes are TRBV12-3 or TRBV12-4 and TRBJ2-5; D gene ambiguous. This CDR3 has 13 amino acids. V shed 2 bases and J shed 7 bases, with 11 bases lying between them. The CDR3 nucleotides read TGTGCCAGCAGTTTAAACACCCGGGTGACCCAGTACTTC. Amino acids: CASSLNTRVTQYF.

This clonotype was picked up many times. The chain carries TRBV12-3 or TRBV12-4 and TRBJ2-1; 11 bases are a match to TRBD1. This CDR3 spans 15 amino acids. The trim removed 7 bases at V and 6 bases at J, leaving 8 bases unmatched. The CDR3 loop is CASNGQGASVNEQFF. The CDR3 DNA follows: TGTGCCAGCAACGGACAGGGGGCCAGCGTCAATGAGCAGTTCTTC.

This clonotype was recorded at least ten times. The rearrangement links TRBV20-1 to TRBJ2-3, with 12 bases aligning to TRBD2. This CDR3 has 16 residues. J lost 4 bases, V lost 3 bases, and 8 bases had no gene match. Germline V lookup: CDR1 DFQATT, CDR2 SNEGSKA (reference sequence). The CDR3 here is CSASGASGGASDTQYF. The CDR3 nucleotides read TGCAGTGCTAGCGGGGCTAGCGGGGGGGCCTCAGATACGCAGTATTTT.

This chain joins TRBV5-6 and TRBJ1-4; TRBD1 is a possible D gene (6 bases). Germline loops: CDR1 SGHDT, CDR2 YYEEEE. Trimming pared 4 bases from V and 8 bases from J, leaving 15 bases between. The CDR3 totals 14 residues. CDR3 in amino acids: CASSSQGGTEKLFF. The CDR3 DNA reads TGTGCCAGCAGCAGCCAGGGAGGGACAGAAAAACTGTTTTTT.

In its sample, this clonotype was seen many times. The chain couples TRBV29-1 to TRBJ2-5; 11 positions match TRBD2. The germline V gene has CDR1 SQVTM and CDR2 ANQGSEA. V was clipped by 5 bases and J by 5 bases; unmatched bases: 4. This CDR3 region has 13 residues. The CDR3 sequence: CSVTASGGETQYF. The CDR3 region has the DNA TGCAGCGTTACGGCTAGCGGGGGGGAGACCCAGTACTTC.

Ten or more counts support this clonotype. The chain is built from TRBV28 and TRBJ2-3, with D hard to call. Germline CDR1 is MDHEN and CDR2 is SYDVKM. V lost 7 bases, J lost 2 bases, and 10 bases lay in between. This CDR3 spans 13 amino acids. The CDR3 bases are TGTGCCAGCATTCCACATGCCACAGATACGCAGTATTTT. Encoded protein: CASIPHATDTQYF.

This clonotype was seen many times. The chain carries TRBV25-1 and TRBJ2-4; D may be TRBD1 or TRBD2 (6 bases each). The CDR3 sequence is 14 residues long. V dropped 3 bases and J dropped 5 bases, with 11 bases sitting between them. CDR1 MGHDK and CDR2 SYGVNS come from the germline V gene. The DNA for the CDR3 is TGTGCCAGCAGTGATCCCGGGGGCCAAAACATTCAGTACTTC. Protein sequence: CASSDPGGQNIQYF.

Ten or more counts support this clonotype. CDR3 loop: CSAEGTSFSYSDTQYF. The CDR3 DNA is TGCAGTGCGGAAGGGACTAGCTTTTCTTATTCAGATACGCAGTATTTT. The V gene is TRBV20-1, the J gene TRBJ2-3; the match to TRBD2 covers 9 bases. Germline assignment: CDR1 DFQATT and CDR2 SNEGSKA (reference sequence). Trimming took 6 bases from V and 4 from J; bases not matched to a gene: 14. The CDR3 is made up of 16 amino acids.

This clonotype appeared many times. This chain joins TRBV5-1 and TRBJ2-3, with D possibly matching TRBD2 (5 bases). Germline CDR1 SGHRS, CDR2 YFSETQ. This CDR3 region has 17 residues. Trimming took off 3 bases at V and 0 bases at J, with 17 bases between the two ends. CDR3 protein: CASSSDRLTTSTDTQYF. In DNA, the CDR3 is TGCGCCAGCAGCTCAGATAGACTGACTACTAGCACAGATACGCAGTATTTT. Combining the CDR3 with reference TRBV5-1 and TRBJ2-3 gives the whole variable domain KAGVTQTPRYLIKTRGQQVTLSCSPISGHRSVSWYQQTPGQGLQFLFEYFSETQRNKGNFPGRFSGRQFSNSRSEMNVSTLELGDSALYLCASSSDRLTTSTDTQYFGPGTRLTVL.

This clonotype was observed many times. The chain uses TRBV6-5 and TRBJ1-1; maybe TRBD1 (5 bases). This CDR3 region has 12 residues. The V gene's germline CDR1 is MNHEY and CDR2 SVGAGI. Trimming shortened V by 10 bases and J by 7 bases, and 16 bases separated the two germline ends. CDR3 nucleotide sequence: TGTGCCACCACGGCAGGGCCGGGTGAAGCTTTCTTT. It encodes CATTAGPGEAFF.

This clonotype occurred many times. V is TRBV7-9 and J is TRBJ2-7, with D possibly TRBD2 on 5 matching bases. This CDR3 is built from 19 residues. Germline assignment: CDR1 SEHNR and CDR2 FQNEAQ (reference sequence). V gave up 5 bases and J gave up 0 bases, with 26 bases separating them. The CDR3 region is CASSAPQPREEETSYEQYV. The CDR3 DNA follows: TGTGCCAGCAGCGCACCACAACCTCGAGAGGAGGAGACCTCCTACGAGCAGTACGTC.

This clonotype was seen repeatedly, ten times or more. CDR3 sequence reads: CASSYSAETDTQYF. The DNA of the CDR3 is TGTGCCAGCAGTTACTCCGCGGAAACAGATACGCAGTATTTT. The V gene is TRBV6-6, the J gene TRBJ2-3; D call uncertain. Trimming removed 0 bases at V and 3 bases at J, with 7 bases between. The CDR3 totals 14 residues. The germline V gene has CDR1 MNHNY and CDR2 SVGAGI (reference sequence).

This clonotype has more than one count but fewer than ten. The J gene is TRBJ2-5, the V gene TRBV7-2; the match to TRBD2 covers 7 bases. This CDR3 region has 19 residues. The J segment lost 4 bases and the V segment lost 5 bases, leaving 22 bases of the junction unmatched. The V gene's germline CDR1 is SGHTA and CDR2 FQGNSA. CDR3 in amino acids: CASSRSRGGPKPLGETQYF. The CDR3 region has the DNA TGTGCCAGCAGCCGATCTCGCGGGGGTCCCAAACCACTAGGAGAGACCCAGTACTTC. Variable domain in full (rest from reference TRBV7-2 and TRBJ2-5): GAGVSQSPSNKVTEKGKDVELRCDPISGHTALYWYRQSLGQGLEFLIYFQGNSAPDKSGLPSDRFSAERTGGSVSTLTIQRTQQEDSAVYLCASSRSRGGPKPLGETQYFGPGTRLLVL.

This clonotype rates as medium-sized (0.01 to 0.1%). This sequence joins TRBV5-6 and TRBJ1-1; 7 nucleotides agree with TRBD1. In germline, CDR1 is SGHDT, CDR2 YYEEEE. With 4 bases clipped from V and 7 bases from J, the junction kept 16 bases outside the gene matches. The CDR3 is 16 amino acids. CDR3 bases: TGTGCCAGCAGCCAACTCTACAGGGGATTTAAGGATGAAGCTTTCTTT. It is translated as CASSQLYRGFKDEAFF. Full variable domain (missing parts from reference TRBV5-6 and TRBJ1-1): DAGVTQSPTHLIKTRGQQVTLRCSPKSGHDTVSWYQQALGQGPQFIFQYYEEEERQRGNFPDRFSGHQFPNYSSELNVNALLLGDSALYLCASSQLYRGFKDEAFFGQGTRLTVV.

Ten or more counts support this clonotype. The rearrangement joins TRBV6-1 to TRBJ2-3; the match to TRBD1 covers 7 bases. Per germline, CDR1 MNHNS and CDR2 SASEGT. V was clipped by 11 bases and J by 0 bases; unmatched bases: 8. The CDR3 consists of 14 residues. The CDR3 coding sequence is TGTGCCGGTTCACACAGGGGTAGCACAGATACGCAGTATTTT. Protein: CAGSHRGSTDTQYF.

In its sample, this clonotype ranks as medium-sized. The CDR3 DNA is TGTGCCGGACTCGGAGGGGTCTTGTCTGGGGCCAACGTCCTGACTTTC. As protein: CAGLGGVLSGANVLTF. The chain couples TRBV12-3 or TRBV12-4 to TRBJ2-6; possible D gene TRBD2, 6 bases. Trimming took 11 bases from V and 1 from J, leaving 18 bases between them. This CDR3 has 16 residues.

This clonotype was recorded many times. The chain combines TRBV5-6 with TRBJ1-2; D unclear. CDR1 is SGHDT, CDR2 YYEEEE, per germline. The CDR3 length is 15 residues. The V and J ends lost 0 bases and 2 bases respectively, with 11 bases between them. Written as DNA, the CDR3 is TGTGCCAGCAGCTTGGCAGGCCGGGAAAACTATGGCTACACCTTC. Protein: CASSLAGRENYGYTF.

This clonotype was seen repeatedly, ten times or more. J is TRBJ2-7 and V is TRBV11-2, with 8 bases that match TRBD2. V gave up 3 bases and J gave up 7 bases; unmatched junction bases: 8. The CDR3 is 14 residues long. Germline-derived CDR1 and CDR2 are SGHAT and FQNNGV. The CDR3 here is CASSFPGGLSEQYV. The CDR3 bases are TGTGCCAGCAGCTTTCCGGGGGGGCTTAGTGAGCAGTACGTC.

This clonotype was detected ten times or more. V usage is TRBV12-3 or TRBV12-4 and J usage is TRBJ2-3, with 13 bases aligning to TRBD2. The CDR3 is 16 residues long. J was trimmed by 0 bases and V by 6 bases; bases with no gene match: 3. For the CDR3, the DNA is TGTGCCAGCAGACTGGGACTAGCGGGAAGCACAGATACGCAGTATTTT. Its protein is CASRLGLAGSTDTQYF.